One and the same sample provided the 21 T cell receptor beta chains below, sequenced in a study of blood T cell repertoires in COVID-19 (dated by TCRdb to about 2020). Library preparation employed the immunoSEQ multiplex PCR assay. Entries here come from immuneACCESS through TCRdb and include only in-frame sequences with V and J called. Some clones fail to appear in such tables; in the studies checked, an unresolved V gene covers under half of the shortfall, and the cause of the remainder is unknown. The sample table records roughly 250,000 clones; 84% of these occur just once. The top ten hold less than 2% of the sample. Specimen: peripheral blood. The receptors shown here come from a woman between 40 and 55 years old who had recovered from COVID-19.

The chain is built from TRBV5-1 and TRBJ1-1, with 7 bases identical to TRBD1. This CDR3 is 13 amino acids long. Germline V gives CDR1 SGHRS, CDR2 YFSETQ. The V and J ends lost 8 bases and 1 base, in that order; junction bases with no gene match: 5. In DNA, the CDR3 is TGCGCCAGTCACAGGGGCCAGAACACTGAAGCTTTCTTT. Translating it yields CASHRGQNTEAFF.

V is TRBV7-2 and J is TRBJ2-4, with TRBD2 identical over 8 bases. The CDR3 runs 16 residues. V dropped 1 base and J dropped 8; count of bases not matched to a gene: 10. Germline CDR1 reads SGHTA; CDR2 reads FQGNSA. CDR3 amino acids: CASSLEAGLDYHIQYF. CDR3 in DNA: TGTGCCAGCAGCTTAGAGGCGGGACTAGACTATCACATTCAGTACTTC.

The genes are TRBV19 and TRBJ2-7; D is possibly TRBD2 (6 bases). V was cut by 3 bases and J by 1 base, with 10 bases left in between. Germline lookup yields CDR1 LNHDA and CDR2 SQIVND (reference sequence). CDR3 length: 14 residues. CDR3 in amino acids: CASSIGGNSYEQYF. As DNA, the CDR3 is TGTGCCAGTAGTATCGGAGGGAATTCCTACGAGCAGTACTTC. The complete variable domain, with remaining parts taken from reference TRBV19 and TRBJ2-7, reads DGGITQSPKYLFRKEGQNVTLSCEQNLNHDAMYWYRQDPGQGLRLIYYSQIVNDFQKGDIAEGYSVSREKKESFPLTVTSAQKNPTAFYLCASSIGGNSYEQYFGPGTRLTVT.

This sequence joins TRBV2 and TRBJ2-7, with TRBD1 matching 12 bases. The CDR3 runs to 15 residues. The trim removed 6 bases at V and 4 bases at J, leaving 7 bases unmatched. Per germline, CDR1 SNHLY and CDR2 FYNNEI. The CDR3 sequence is CASSQGQGAIYEQYF. CDR3 in DNA: TGTGCCAGCAGCCAGGGACAGGGGGCGATATACGAGCAGTACTTC.

This chain joins TRBV5-1 and TRBJ2-7; 7 nucleotides agree with TRBD1. This CDR3 contains 16 residues. Germline assignment: CDR1 SGHRS and CDR2 YFSETQ. Unmatched junction bases numbered 12, after V lost 0 bases and J lost 6 bases. CDR3 sequence reads: CASSLASSTGNREQYF. CDR3 DNA sequence: TGCGCCAGCAGCTTGGCGTCGTCGACAGGGAATCGCGAGCAGTACTTC.

The chain is built from TRBV10-3 and TRBJ2-5, with D tentatively TRBD2 (6 bases). CDR3 size: 13 residues. Germline assignment: CDR1 ENHRY and CDR2 SYGVKD. With 7 bases removed from V and 3 bases from J, the gap between germline ends came to 12 bases. Here the CDR3 reads CAINGGGEETQYF. The CDR3, as DNA: TGTGCCATCAATGGAGGAGGGGAAGAGACCCAGTACTTC.

The rearrangement links TRBV9 to TRBJ2-7; 7 nucleotides line up with TRBD1. Germline trimming cut 0 bases from V and 2 bases from J; bases unmatched to any gene: 5. Germline CDR1 and CDR2: SGDLS and YYNGEE. The CDR3 loop spans 15 amino acids. The CDR3 loop is CASSVGGTVTYEQYF. The CDR3 coding sequence is TGTGCCAGCAGCGTAGGTGGGACAGTGACCTACGAGCAGTACTTC.

V usage is TRBV10-3 and J usage is TRBJ1-1, with D maybe TRBD1 (5 bases). In germline, CDR1 is ENHRY, CDR2 SYGVKD. The CDR3 length is 13 residues. The germline V and J ends were trimmed by 6 bases and 1 base, with 9 bases remaining between them. The CDR3 spells CAIRDISNTEAFF. The CDR3 DNA reads as TGTGCCATCAGGGACATCTCGAACACTGAAGCTTTCTTT.

The sample holds a few counts of this clone. The chain combines TRBV4-1 with TRBJ1-2; D remains unclear. This CDR3 comprises 13 residues. Germline V lookup: CDR1 MGHRA, CDR2 YSYEKL. Between the trimmed V and J ends, which lost 1 base and 7 bases, there was a span of 10 bases. CDR3 sequence reads: CASSQGTGVGYTF. The CDR3 nucleotides read TGCGCCAGCAGCCAAGGTACCGGGGTTGGCTACACCTTC.

The V gene is TRBV3-1 (or the pseudogene TRBV3-2), the J gene TRBJ1-2, with 7 bases lining up with TRBD1. Germline values: CDR1 LGHDT, CDR2 YNNKEL (reference sequence). The CDR3 consists of 16 residues. The junction had 15 bases not matched to a gene; V was cut back by 6 bases and J by 5 bases. CDR3 bases: TGTGCCAGCAGTCGTGGCAGGGGGTCGTATGCGTATGGCTACACCTTC. This encodes CASSRGRGSYAYGYTF.

The chain couples TRBV6-6 to TRBJ1-3; possible D gene TRBD1, 6 bases. Trimming pared 4 bases from V and 2 bases from J, leaving 12 bases between. Germline V gene sequence: CDR1 MNHNY, CDR2 SVGAGI (reference sequence). CDR3 length: 15 residues. The CDR3 sequence is CASSSGGGTGNTIYF. CDR3 DNA: TGTGCCAGCAGTTCTGGCGGGGGCACTGGAAACACCATATATTTT.

This chain joins TRBV6-5 and TRBJ1-2, with TRBD1 matching over 7 bases. V shed 6 bases, J shed 7 bases, and the junction held 8 bases outside the gene matches. This CDR3 is built from 13 residues. Germline CDR1 MNHEY, CDR2 SVGAGI. The CDR3 coding sequence is TGTGCCAGCAGACCAGGGACAGCTACTGGCTACACCTTC. This translates into CASRPGTATGYTF.

This chain uses TRBV27 with TRBJ1-5, with unresolved D. The CDR3 extends over 13 amino acids. V lost 3 bases and J 5 bases, leaving 8 bases between the germline ends. Germline V lookup: CDR1 MNHEY, CDR2 SMNVEV (reference sequence). For the CDR3, the DNA is TGTGCCAGCAGTTTTGGGCGGGATCAGCCCCAGCATTTT. This gives the protein CASSFGRDQPQHF.

J is TRBJ1-4 and V is TRBV18; 8 nucleotides agree with TRBD1. CDR3 length equals 13 residues. Per the germline V gene, CDR1 is KGHSH and CDR2 is LQKENI. V lost 6 bases and J lost 8; bases outside the gene matches: 5. The CDR3 DNA follows: TGTGCCAGCTCGGACAGGGTCGGGGAAAAACTGTTTTTT. Amino acid sequence: CASSDRVGEKLFF.

The genes are TRBV5-6 and TRBJ2-5, with D maybe TRBD2 (6 bases). The length of the CDR3 is 14 residues. Trimming shortened V by 0 bases and J by 1 base, and 7 bases separated the two germline ends. CDR1 is SGHDT and CDR2 is YYEEEE in the germline V gene. The CDR3 region has the DNA TGTGCCAGCAGCTTGGTGGGAGGCCAAGAGACCCAGTACTTC. Residues: CASSLVGGQETQYF.

V gene TRBV12-3 or TRBV12-4 combines with J gene TRBJ2-1, with a possible D match to TRBD1 (6 bases). The CDR3 spans 12 residues. V was trimmed by 7 bases and J by 6 bases, leaving 10 bases between them. The CDR3 protein is CASNRDINEQFF. The CDR3 DNA is TGTGCCAGCAATAGGGACATCAATGAGCAGTTCTTC.

Concerning this clone: Distinct nucleotide sequences in the sample also encode this CDR3. The chain combines TRBV6-5 with TRBJ1-5, with D unclear. V shed 0 bases and J shed 3 bases, with 9 bases lying between them. CDR3 length: 15 amino acids. Germline V gene sequence: CDR1 MNHEY, CDR2 SVGAGI. This CDR3 is CASSYSTGSNQPQHF. CDR3 in DNA: TGTGCCAGCAGTTACTCGACGGGATCCAATCAGCCCCAGCATTTT.

This clone was recorded once. The gene calls are TRBV5-1 and TRBJ1-1, with D perhaps matching TRBD1 (6 bases). V was clipped by 2 bases and J by 0 bases, with 17 bases between them. The germline CDR1 and CDR2 sequences are SGHRS and YFSETQ. There are 17 residues in the CDR3. In DNA, the CDR3 is TGCGCCAGCAGCTTTGGTAGTATACAGGGCTTGAACACTGAAGCTTTCTTT. This codes for CASSFGSIQGLNTEAFF.

The V and J genes are TRBV6-5 and TRBJ2-3; 9 nucleotides align to TRBD2. CDR3 length: 16 residues. CDR1 and CDR2 from the germline V gene are MNHEY and SVGAGI. J was trimmed by 4 bases and V by 1 base; bases with no gene match: 6. For the CDR3, the DNA is TGTGCCAGCAGTTACTTAGGGACTAGCATGGCAGATACGCAGTATTTT. Amino acids: CASSYLGTSMADTQYF.

The chain carries TRBV29-1 and TRBJ2-7; D is unclear. The V end was cut by 2 bases, the J end by 2 bases, with 10 bases between. Per germline, CDR1 SQVTM and CDR2 ANQGSEA. The CDR3 covers 13 residues. CDR3 protein: CSVETEQTYEQYF. The CDR3 region has the DNA TGCAGCGTTGAAACAGAGCAAACCTACGAGCAGTACTTC.

The chain couples TRBV6-5 to TRBJ2-2; no clear D. CDR1 is MNHEY, CDR2 SVGAGI, per germline. The ends were cut back, 8 bases at V and 1 base at J, with 11 bases in the middle. The CDR3 sequence is 14 residues long. The CDR3 sequence: CASLKLLNTGELFF. Written as DNA, the CDR3 is TGTGCCAGCCTCAAACTACTGAACACCGGGGAGCTGTTTTTT.